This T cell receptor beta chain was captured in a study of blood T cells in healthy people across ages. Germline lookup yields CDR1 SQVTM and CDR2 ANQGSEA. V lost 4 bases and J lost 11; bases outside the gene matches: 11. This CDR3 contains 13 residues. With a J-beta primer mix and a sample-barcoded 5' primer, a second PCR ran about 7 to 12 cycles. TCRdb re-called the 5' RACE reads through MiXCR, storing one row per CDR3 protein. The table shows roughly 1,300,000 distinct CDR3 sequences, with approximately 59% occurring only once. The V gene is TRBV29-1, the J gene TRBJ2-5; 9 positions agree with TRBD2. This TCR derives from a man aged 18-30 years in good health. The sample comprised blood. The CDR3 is CSVGGLARREQYF. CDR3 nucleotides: TGCAGCGTTGGCGGACTAGCGAGGAGGGAGCAGTACTTC.